This entry describes one T cell receptor (beta chain). Amplification of the TCR beta CDR3 regions used RNA transcripts (as template). Second-round multiplex PCR came after first-round RT-PCR with HTBI primers. Each CDR3 protein is one row after TCRdb ran MiXCR on the multiplex PCR reads. The repertoire holds about 24,000 distinct CDR3 sequences, with approximately 48% as singletons. Germline-derived CDR1 and CDR2 are LGHNA and YNFKEQ. This CDR3 comprises 15 residues. Trimming stripped 1 base from V and 7 bases from J, with 13 bases between. The sample comes from a study of Graves' ophthalmopathy and Graves' hyperthyroidism.

The source material was peripheral blood. The chain has TRBV4-2 and TRBJ1-4, with D perhaps TRBD1 (6 bases). The sequence came from an adult woman with stable Graves' hyperthyroidism. In nucleotides, the CDR3 is TGTGCCAGCAGCCAAGCATGGGGGCCTGGTGAAAAACTGTTTTTT. This translates into CASSQAWGPGEKLFF.